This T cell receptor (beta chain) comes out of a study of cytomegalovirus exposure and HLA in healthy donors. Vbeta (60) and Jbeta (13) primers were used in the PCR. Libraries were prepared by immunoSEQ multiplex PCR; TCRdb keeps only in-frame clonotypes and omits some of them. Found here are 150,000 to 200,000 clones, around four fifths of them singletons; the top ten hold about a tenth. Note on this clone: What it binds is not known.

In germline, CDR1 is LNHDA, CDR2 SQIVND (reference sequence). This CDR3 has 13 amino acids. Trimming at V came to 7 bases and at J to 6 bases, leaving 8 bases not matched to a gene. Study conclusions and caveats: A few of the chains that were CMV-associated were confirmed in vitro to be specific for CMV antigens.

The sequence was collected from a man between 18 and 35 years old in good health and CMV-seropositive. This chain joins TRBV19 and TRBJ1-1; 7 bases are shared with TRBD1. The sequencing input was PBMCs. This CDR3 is CASIPTGIPEAFF. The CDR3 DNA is TGTGCCAGTATACCGACAGGGATCCCTGAAGCTTTCTTT. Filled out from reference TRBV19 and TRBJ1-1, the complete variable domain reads DGGITQSPKYLFRKEGQNVTLSCEQNLNHDAMYWYRQDPGQGLRLIYYSQIVNDFQKGDIAEGYSVSREKKESFPLTVTSAQKNPTAFYLCASIPTGIPEAFFGQGTRLTVV.